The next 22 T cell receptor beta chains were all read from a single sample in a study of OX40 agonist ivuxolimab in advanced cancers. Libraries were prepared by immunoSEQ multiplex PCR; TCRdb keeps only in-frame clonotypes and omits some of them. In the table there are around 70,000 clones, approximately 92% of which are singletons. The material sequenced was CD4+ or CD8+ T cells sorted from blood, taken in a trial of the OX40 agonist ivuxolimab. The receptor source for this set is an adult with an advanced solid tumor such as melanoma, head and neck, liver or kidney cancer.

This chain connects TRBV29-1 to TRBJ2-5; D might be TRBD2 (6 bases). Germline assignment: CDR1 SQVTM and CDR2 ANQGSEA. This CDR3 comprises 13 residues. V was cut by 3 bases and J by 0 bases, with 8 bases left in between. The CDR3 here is CSVERGNQETQYF. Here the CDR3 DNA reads TGCAGCGTTGAGCGGGGAAACCAAGAGACCCAGTACTTC.

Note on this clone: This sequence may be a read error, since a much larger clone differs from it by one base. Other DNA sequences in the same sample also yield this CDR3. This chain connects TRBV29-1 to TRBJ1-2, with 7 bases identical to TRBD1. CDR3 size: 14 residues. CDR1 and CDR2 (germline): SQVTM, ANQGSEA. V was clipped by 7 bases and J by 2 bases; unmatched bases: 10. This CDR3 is CSARGTSNNYGYTF. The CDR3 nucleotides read TGCAGCGCCAGGGGGACATCTAACAACTATGGCTACACCTTC. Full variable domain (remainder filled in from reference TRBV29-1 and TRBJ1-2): SAVISQKPSRDICQRGTSLTIQCQVDSQVTMMFWYRQQPGQSLTLIATANQGSEATYESGFVIDKFPISRPNLTFSTLTVSNMSPEDSSIYLCSARGTSNNYGYTFGSGTRLTVV.

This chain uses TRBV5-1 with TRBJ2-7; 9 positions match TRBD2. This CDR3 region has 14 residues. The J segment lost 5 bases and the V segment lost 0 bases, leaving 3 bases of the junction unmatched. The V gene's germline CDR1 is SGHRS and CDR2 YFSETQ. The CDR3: CASSLGIAGDEQYF. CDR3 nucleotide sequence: TGCGCCAGCAGCTTGGGGATAGCGGGAGACGAGCAGTACTTC.

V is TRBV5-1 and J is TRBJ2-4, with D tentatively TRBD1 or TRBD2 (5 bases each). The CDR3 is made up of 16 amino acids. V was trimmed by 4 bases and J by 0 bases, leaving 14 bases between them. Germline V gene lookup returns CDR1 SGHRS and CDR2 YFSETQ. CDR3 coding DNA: TGCGCCAGCAGCCCGGGATTTGACAGAGCCAAAAACATTCAGTACTTC. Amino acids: CASSPGFDRAKNIQYF.

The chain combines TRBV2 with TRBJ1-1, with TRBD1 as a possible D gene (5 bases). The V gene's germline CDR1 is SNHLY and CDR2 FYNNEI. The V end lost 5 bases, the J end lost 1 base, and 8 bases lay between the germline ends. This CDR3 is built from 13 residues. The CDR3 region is CASSFTGNTEAFF. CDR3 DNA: TGTGCCAGCAGTTTTACAGGGAACACTGAAGCTTTCTTT. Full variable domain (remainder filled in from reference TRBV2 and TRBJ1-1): EPEVTQTPSHQVTQMGQEVILRCVPISNHLYFYWYRQILGQKVEFLVSFYNNEISEKSEIFDDQFSVERPDGSNFTLKIRSTKLEDSAMYFCASSFTGNTEAFFGQGTRLTVV.

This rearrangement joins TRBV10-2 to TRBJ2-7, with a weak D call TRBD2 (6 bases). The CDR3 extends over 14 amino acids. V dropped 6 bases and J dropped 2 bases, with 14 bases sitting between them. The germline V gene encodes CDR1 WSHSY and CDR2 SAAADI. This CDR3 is CASSRGLPTYEQYF. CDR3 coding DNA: TGCGCCAGCAGCCGGGGACTCCCCACCTACGAGCAGTACTTC.

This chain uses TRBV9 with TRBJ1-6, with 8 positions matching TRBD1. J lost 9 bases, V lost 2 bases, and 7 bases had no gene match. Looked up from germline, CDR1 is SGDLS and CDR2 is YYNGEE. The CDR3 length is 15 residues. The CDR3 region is CASSVHRGVGSPLHF. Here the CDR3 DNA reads TGTGCCAGCAGCGTCCACAGGGGGGTCGGTTCACCCCTCCACTTT.

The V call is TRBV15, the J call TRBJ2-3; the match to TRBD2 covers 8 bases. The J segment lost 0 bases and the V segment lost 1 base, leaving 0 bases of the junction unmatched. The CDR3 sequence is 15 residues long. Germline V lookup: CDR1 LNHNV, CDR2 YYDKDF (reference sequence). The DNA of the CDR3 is TGTGCCACCAGCAGAGCGGGGGGGAGCACAGATACGCAGTATTTT. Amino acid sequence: CATSRAGGSTDTQYF.

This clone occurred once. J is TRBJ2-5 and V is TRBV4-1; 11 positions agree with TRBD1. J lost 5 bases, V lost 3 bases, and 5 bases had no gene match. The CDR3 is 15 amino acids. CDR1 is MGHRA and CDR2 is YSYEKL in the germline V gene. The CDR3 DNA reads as TGCGCCAGCAGCCAGCTCGGGACAGGGGGTGAGACCCAGTACTTC. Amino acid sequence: CASSQLGTGGETQYF.

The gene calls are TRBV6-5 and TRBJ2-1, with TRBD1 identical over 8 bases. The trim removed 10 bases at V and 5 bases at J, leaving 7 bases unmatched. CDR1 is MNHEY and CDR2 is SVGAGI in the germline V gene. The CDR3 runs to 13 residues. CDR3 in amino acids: CAIRTGTHNEQFF. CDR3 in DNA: TGTGCCATCAGGACAGGGACCCACAATGAGCAGTTCTTC.

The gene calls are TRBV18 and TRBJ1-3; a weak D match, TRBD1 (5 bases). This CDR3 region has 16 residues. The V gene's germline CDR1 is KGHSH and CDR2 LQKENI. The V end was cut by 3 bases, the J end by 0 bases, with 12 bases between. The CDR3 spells CASSPYQGLSGNTIYF. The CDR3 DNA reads TGTGCCAGCTCACCCTATCAGGGTCTCTCTGGAAACACCATATATTTT. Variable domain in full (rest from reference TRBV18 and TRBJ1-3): NAGVMQNPRHLVRRRGQEARLRCSPMKGHSHVYWYRQLPEEGLKFMVYLQKENIIDESGMPKERFSAEFPKEGPSILRIQQVVRGDSAAYFCASSPYQGLSGNTIYFGEGSWLTVV.

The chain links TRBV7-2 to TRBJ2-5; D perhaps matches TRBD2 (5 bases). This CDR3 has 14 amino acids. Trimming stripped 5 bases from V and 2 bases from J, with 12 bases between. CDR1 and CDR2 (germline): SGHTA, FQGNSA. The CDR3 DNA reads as TGTGCCAGCAGCCTCGCGGCGGGTCAAGAGACCCAGTACTTC. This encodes CASSLAAGQETQYF.

CDR3 residues: CAAKYTGGRGELFF. CDR3 nucleotides: TGTGCCGCAAAGTACACGGGAGGGAGGGGGGAGCTGTTTTTT. The chain couples TRBV6-5 to TRBJ2-2, with 8 bases fitting TRBD2. V was pared by 11 bases and J by 8 bases, with 13 bases of the junction left unmatched. CDR3 length: 14 residues. Germline CDR1 MNHEY, CDR2 SVGAGI.

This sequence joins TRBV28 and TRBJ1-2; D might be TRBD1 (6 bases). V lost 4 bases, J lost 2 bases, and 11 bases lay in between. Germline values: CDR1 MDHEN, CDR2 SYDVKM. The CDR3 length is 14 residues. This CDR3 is CASSSGARNYGYTF. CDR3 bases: TGTGCCAGCAGTTCAGGGGCTCGGAACTATGGCTACACCTTC.

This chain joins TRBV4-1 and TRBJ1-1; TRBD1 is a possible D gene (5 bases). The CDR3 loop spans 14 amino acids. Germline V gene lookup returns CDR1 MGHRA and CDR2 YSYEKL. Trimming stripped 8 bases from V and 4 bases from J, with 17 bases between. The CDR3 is CASRTGDLATEAFF. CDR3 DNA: TGCGCCAGCCGAACGGGGGATCTCGCCACTGAAGCTTTCTTT.

CDR3 residues: CASSPPSRGYTEAFF. CDR3 nucleotide sequence: TGTGCCAGCTCACCACCCTCGCGGGGGTATACTGAAGCTTTCTTT. The chain links TRBV18 to TRBJ1-1, with D perhaps matching TRBD1 (5 bases). Germline V gene sequence: CDR1 KGHSH, CDR2 LQKENI. The CDR3 runs to 15 residues. V was cut by 0 bases and J by 5 bases, with 13 bases left in between. The full variable domain, rest sourced from reference TRBV18 and TRBJ1-1, is NAGVMQNPRHLVRRRGQEARLRCSPMKGHSHVYWYRQLPEEGLKFMVYLQKENIIDESGMPKERFSAEFPKEGPSILRIQQVVRGDSAAYFCASSPPSRGYTEAFFGQGTRLTVV.

DNA for the CDR3: TGTGCCAGCAGTGGTGAGGGACAGGGCCGCACCGGGGAGCTGTTTTTT. It is translated as CASSGEGQGRTGELFF. V is TRBV28 and J is TRBJ2-2; TRBD1 matches 9 bases. Germline CDR1 reads MDHEN; CDR2 reads SYDVKM. The CDR3 loop spans 16 amino acids. The trim removed 5 bases at V and 4 bases at J, leaving 8 bases unmatched.

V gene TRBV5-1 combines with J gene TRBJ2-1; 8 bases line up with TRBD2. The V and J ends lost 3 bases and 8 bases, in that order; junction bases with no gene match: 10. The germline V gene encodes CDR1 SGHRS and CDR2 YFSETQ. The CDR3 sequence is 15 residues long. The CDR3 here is CASSSTGGRGDEQFF. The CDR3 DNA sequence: TGCGCCAGCAGCTCCACGGGGGGGCGAGGGGATGAGCAGTTCTTC.

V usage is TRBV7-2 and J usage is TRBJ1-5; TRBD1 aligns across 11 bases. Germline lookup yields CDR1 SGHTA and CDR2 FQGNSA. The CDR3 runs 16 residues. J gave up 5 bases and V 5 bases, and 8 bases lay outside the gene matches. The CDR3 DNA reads TGTGCCAGCAGCCCCTGGACAGGGGGCAGGGATCAGCCCCAGCATTTT. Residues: CASSPWTGGRDQPQHF.

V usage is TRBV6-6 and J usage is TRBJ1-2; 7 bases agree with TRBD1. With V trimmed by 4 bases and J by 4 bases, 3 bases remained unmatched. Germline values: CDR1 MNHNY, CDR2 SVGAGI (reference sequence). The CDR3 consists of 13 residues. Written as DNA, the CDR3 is TGTGCCAGCAGTTTAACAGGGGTCTATGGCTACACCTTC. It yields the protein CASSLTGVYGYTF.

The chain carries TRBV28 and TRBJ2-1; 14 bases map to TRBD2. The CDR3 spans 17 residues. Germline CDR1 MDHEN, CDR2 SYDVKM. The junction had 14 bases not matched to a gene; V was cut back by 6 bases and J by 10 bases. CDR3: CASRHNQGTSGSYEQFF. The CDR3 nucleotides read TGTGCCAGCAGACACAACCAAGGGACTAGCGGGAGTTACGAGCAGTTCTTC.

CDR3 region: CASSSLGMGETQYF. In nucleotides, the CDR3 is TGTGCCAGCAGTTCTCTTGGCATGGGGGAGACCCAGTACTTC. V gene TRBV28 combines with J gene TRBJ2-5; D call uncertain. The V gene lost 4 bases and the J gene lost 5 bases, with 14 bases spanning the gap. Germline V lookup: CDR1 MDHEN, CDR2 SYDVKM. CDR3 size: 14 residues.